This T cell receptor beta chain is from a study of blood T cell repertoires in COVID-19. The wider study: The cDNA or gDNA used as material had been derived from T cells, B-cell-depleted T cells, or PBMCs.

CDR3 length: 14 residues. CDR1 is ENHRY, CDR2 SYGVKD, per germline. Unmatched junction bases numbered 9, after V lost 4 bases and J lost 8 bases. In the source study's methods: It was from reference gene primer amplification that nucleated cell counts were estimated. The method was immunoSEQ multiplex PCR; TCRdb's version includes in-frame clones alone and lacks a portion of them. Clonal size and the V and J genes are those of that table, whereas D and trimming came from the DNA. The table shows more than 25,000 clones, with 68% occurring only once. This clone was counted a few times. The receptor was isolated from a human donor in a cohort sampled during active COVID-19. Sequencing was done on a sample of peripheral blood. This chain uses TRBV10-3 with TRBJ1-1, with TRBD1 matching over 8 bases. CDR3: CAISGSRGQDEAFF. The CDR3 DNA sequence: TGTGCCATCAGTGGCTCCCGGGGACAGGACGAAGCTTTCTTT.